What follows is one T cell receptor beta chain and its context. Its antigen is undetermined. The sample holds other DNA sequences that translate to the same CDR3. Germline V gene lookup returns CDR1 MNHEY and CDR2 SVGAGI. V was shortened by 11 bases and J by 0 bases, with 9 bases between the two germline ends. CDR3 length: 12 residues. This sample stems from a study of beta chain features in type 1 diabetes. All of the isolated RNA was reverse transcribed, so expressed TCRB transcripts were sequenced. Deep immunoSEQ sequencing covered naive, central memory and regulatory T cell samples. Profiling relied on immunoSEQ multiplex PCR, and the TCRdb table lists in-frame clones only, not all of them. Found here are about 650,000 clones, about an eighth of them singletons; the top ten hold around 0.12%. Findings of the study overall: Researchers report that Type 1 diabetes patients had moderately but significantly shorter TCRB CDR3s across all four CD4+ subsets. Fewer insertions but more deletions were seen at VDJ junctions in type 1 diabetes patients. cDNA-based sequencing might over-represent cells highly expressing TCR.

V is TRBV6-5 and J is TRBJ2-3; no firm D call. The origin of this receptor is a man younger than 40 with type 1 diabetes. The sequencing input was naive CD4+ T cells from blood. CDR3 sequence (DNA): TGTGCCTCGAGCCCTAGCACAGATACGCAGTATTTT. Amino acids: CASSPSTDTQYF.